This T cell receptor beta chain was sequenced for a study of cytomegalovirus exposure and HLA in healthy donors. Overall study findings and caveats: The study found most TCR sequences rare, yet found some public TCRs in many donors. There were several of the most significant clusters that appeared linked to common viral pathogens in a later analysis. Presence/absence comparisons presumed near-even sequencing depth among donors.

With respect to this clone: Its target is unknown.

J lost 7 bases, V lost 1 base, and 4 bases had no gene match. In germline, CDR1 is SGHNT, CDR2 YYREEE (reference sequence). The CDR3 contains 15 residues. Use of 60 Vbeta and 13 Jbeta primers characterized the PCR. Assay used: immunoSEQ multiplex PCR; TCRdb lists only in-frame clones, some missing. The table has about 280,000 clones, 85% to 90% seen once. This receptor was taken from a woman between 18 and 29 years old in good health and CMV-seronegative. The sample consisted of PBMCs. The chain employs TRBV5-4 and TRBJ2-4; 11 positions match TRBD2. CDR3 sequence reads: CASSLWASGGNIQYF. The CDR3 DNA reads as TGTGCCAGCAGCTTGTGGGCTAGCGGGGGGAACATTCAGTACTTC.